The T cell receptor beta chain under discussion was sequenced for a study of T-cell reconstitution after alpha-beta-depleted transplantation in children (TCRdb year 2016). Notes on the research overall: Using TCR repertoire profiling, the study quantitatively followed how T-cell immune reconstitution unfolded in children after TCRalphabeta/CD19-depleted allogeneic hematopoietic cell transplantation. Overall study results and their limits: In some patients, the high TCRbeta diversity seen at day 60 was put down to recipient T cells and intrathymic progenitors that had survived conditioning. The apparently early alphabetaT-cell count recovery about two months after transplant was reportedly dependent on only several hundred rapidly expanded clones derived from non-depleted graft cells. Over the following months the frequencies of hyperexpanded clones went down, and after one year T-cell counts and TCRbeta diversity were mostly credited to newly produced T cells.

Library method: PCR. The data were produced on an Illumina HiSeq 2500. TCR library preparation used molecular barcoding, with unique molecular identifiers applied to normalize quantification of the TCRbeta repertoire. Using fastp trimming at Q25 and MiXCR clonotype assembly, TCRdb reanalyzed the public sequencing data and kept in-frame beta chains. Every CDR3 protein is listed once, alongside the most common genes and DNA of its rows. Present in this sample are approximately 230,000 distinct CDR3 sequences, more than 20% of which were seen just once. Around 4.8% of the sample belongs to the ten largest clones. The junction shows trimming of 6 bases on V and 2 bases on J, and the gene matches do not reach 6 bases of it. CDR3 length: 14 amino acids, cysteine to phenylalanine. The entry retains the CDR3 DNA only, 42 bases that are in frame from base 1. With regard to this clonotype: The antigen this receptor binds is unknown. Base-call qualities are not available, and no considerably larger clone is one nucleotide away.

The treatment or condition label for this specimen denotes: allogeneic hematopoietic cell transplantation with graft depleted of TCRalphabeta T cells and CD19 B cells. Transplant recipients were children who received TCRalphabeta/CD19-depleted allogeneic hematopoietic cell grafts. This sequence was found in a female patient aged 2-9 years who had a stem cell transplant for congenital amegakaryocytic thrombocytopenia, so the T cells may come from the graft donor. The chain couples TRBV12-3 or TRBV12-4 to TRBJ2-7; a stretch of 8 junction bases matches TRBD2. Sequenced here: PBMCs, mostly from graft donor cells, sampled 360 days after TCRalphabeta/CD19-depleted stem cell transplant. The nucleotide sequence reads TGTGCCAGCAGCCCCCGGGGGGGTACCTACGAGCAGTACTTC. It codes for CASSPRGGTYEQYF.